This TCR beta chain was retrieved from a study of long-term antiretroviral therapy in people with HIV. Study-wide findings and caveats: Pre-ART expanded clones dominated the repertoire at every time point. Despite increasing after ART, diversity remained lower than that of transplant donor controls.

This clone was seen just once. The antigen is undetermined. Runs used v3.0 of the immunoSEQ assay and were done at survey level. The data were produced by immunoSEQ multiplex PCR, yet TCRdb's version contains in-frame clones alone and is incomplete. The sample comprises 7,100 or so clones, around four fifths of which are singletons, and around 22% rests with the top ten. The CDR3 length is 16 residues. Germline V CDR1 and CDR2: SGHVT, SQSDAQ. V was clipped by 1 base and J by 2 bases, with 15 bases between them. The clonotype comes from a man in his forties or fifties with HIV. The sequenced sample was unsorted PBMCs, obtained 1.1 years after starting antiretroviral therapy. J is TRBJ2-7 and V is TRBV7-4; D is unresolved. Here the CDR3 reads CASSLEHSRNPYEQYF. The CDR3 bases are TGTGCCAGCAGCTTAGAGCACTCCAGGAACCCCTACGAGCAGTACTTC.